The present T cell receptor beta chain was sequenced within a study of T cells in tumors after PD-1 blockade. Study-wide background: Patients received pembrolizumab 200 mg every 3 weeks or cemiplimab 350 mg every 2 weeks. Blood samples averaged roughly 110,000 templates (range roughly 22,000-280,000) and under 40,000 unique clonotypes.

Whole-study findings and limits: Approximately 41% of tumor TCR clonotypes were also found in blood.

Tumor or blood genomic DNA was sequenced, with inputs of about 616 ng to 6,500 ng. The method was immunoSEQ multiplex PCR; TCRdb's version includes in-frame clones alone and lacks a portion of them. Here the sample spans roughly 20,000 clones, over 70% being singletons. Concerning this clone itself: No antigen is known for it.

Material: PBMCs, obtained after anti-PD-1 therapy. The TCR sequence derives from a human donor with advanced basal cell or squamous cell carcinoma (not recorded which).

The CDR3 DNA reads as TGTGCCAGCAGCTCAGCGGGGACCAACTTTAACGAGCAGTACTTC. Its protein product is CASSSAGTNFNEQYF. V is TRBV28 and J is TRBJ2-7; 7 nucleotides line up with TRBD2. The V gene's germline CDR1 is MDHEN and CDR2 SYDVKM. V lost 6 bases to trimming and J lost 5 bases; unmatched junction nucleotides: 13. The CDR3 covers 15 residues.